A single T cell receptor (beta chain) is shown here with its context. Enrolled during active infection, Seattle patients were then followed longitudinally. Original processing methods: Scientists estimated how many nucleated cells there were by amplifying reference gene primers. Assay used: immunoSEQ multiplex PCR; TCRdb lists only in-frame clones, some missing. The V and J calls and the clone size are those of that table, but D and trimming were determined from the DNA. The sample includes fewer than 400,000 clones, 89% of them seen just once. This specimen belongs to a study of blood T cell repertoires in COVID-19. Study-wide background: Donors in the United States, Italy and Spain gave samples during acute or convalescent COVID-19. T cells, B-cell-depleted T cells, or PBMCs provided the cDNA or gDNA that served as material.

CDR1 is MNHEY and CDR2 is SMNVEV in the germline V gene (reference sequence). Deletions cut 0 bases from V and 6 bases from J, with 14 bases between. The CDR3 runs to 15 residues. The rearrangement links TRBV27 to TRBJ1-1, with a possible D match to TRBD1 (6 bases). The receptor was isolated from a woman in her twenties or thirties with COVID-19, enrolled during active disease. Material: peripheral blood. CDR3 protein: CASSLSDTGTSEAFF. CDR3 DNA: TGTGCCAGCAGTTTATCGGATACCGGGACATCTGAAGCTTTCTTT.